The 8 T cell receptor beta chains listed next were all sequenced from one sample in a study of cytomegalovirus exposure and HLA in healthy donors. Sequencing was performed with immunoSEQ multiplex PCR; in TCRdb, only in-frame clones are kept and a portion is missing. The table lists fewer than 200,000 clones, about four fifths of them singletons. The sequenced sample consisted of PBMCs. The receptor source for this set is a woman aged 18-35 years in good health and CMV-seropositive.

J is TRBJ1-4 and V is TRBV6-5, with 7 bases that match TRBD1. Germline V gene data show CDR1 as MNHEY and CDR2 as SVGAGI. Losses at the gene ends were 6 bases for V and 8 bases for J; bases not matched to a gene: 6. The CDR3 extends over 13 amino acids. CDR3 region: CASSRTGEEKLFF. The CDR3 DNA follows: TGTGCCAGCAGCCGGACAGGAGAGGAAAAACTGTTTTTT.

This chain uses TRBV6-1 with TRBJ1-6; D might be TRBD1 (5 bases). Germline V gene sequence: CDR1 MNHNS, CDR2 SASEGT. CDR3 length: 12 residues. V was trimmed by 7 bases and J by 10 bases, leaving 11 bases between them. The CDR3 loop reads CASMIGVSPLHF. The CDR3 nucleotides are TGTGCCAGCATGATAGGGGTGTCACCCCTCCACTTT.

As DNA, the CDR3 is TGTGCCAGCAGCTTGGGGCCTCAAGAAGCTTTCTTT. Its translation is CASSLGPQEAFF. The J gene is TRBJ1-1, the V gene TRBV5-4; the D is unclear. This CDR3 spans 12 amino acids. V was clipped by 0 bases and J by 8 bases, with 8 bases between them. CDR1 is SGHNT and CDR2 is YYREEE in the germline V gene (reference sequence). Combining the CDR3 with reference TRBV5-4 and TRBJ1-1 gives the whole variable domain ETGVTQSPTHLIKTRGQQVTLRCSSQSGHNTVSWYQQALGQGPQFIFQYYREEENGRGNFPPRFSGLQFPNYSSELNVNALELDDSALYLCASSLGPQEAFFGQGTRLTVV.

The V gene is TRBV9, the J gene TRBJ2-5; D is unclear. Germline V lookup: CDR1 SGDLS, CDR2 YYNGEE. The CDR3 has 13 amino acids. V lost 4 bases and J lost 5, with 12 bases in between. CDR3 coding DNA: TGTGCCAGCAGCTCTCCGTCCTCGGAGACCCAGTACTTC. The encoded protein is CASSSPSSETQYF.

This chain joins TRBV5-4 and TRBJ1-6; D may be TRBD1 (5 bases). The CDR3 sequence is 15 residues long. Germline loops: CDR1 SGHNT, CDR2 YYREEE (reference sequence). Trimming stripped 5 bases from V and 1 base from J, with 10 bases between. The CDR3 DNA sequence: TGTGCCAGCAGGGGGGGTGGTTCCTATAATTCACCCCTCCACTTT. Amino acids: CASRGGGSYNSPLHF.

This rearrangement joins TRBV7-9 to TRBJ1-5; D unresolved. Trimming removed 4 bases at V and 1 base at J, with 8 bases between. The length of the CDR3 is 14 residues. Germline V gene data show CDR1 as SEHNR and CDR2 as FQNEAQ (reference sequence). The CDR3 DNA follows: TGTGCCAGCAGCTCTAGTGGGAGCAATCAGCCCCAGCATTTT. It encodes CASSSSGSNQPQHF.

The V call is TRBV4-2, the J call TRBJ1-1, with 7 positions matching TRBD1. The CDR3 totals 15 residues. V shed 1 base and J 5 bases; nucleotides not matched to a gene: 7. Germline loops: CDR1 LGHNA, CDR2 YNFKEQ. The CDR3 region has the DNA TGTGCCAGCAGCCAAGGCGACAGGGTTGGAACTGAAGCTTTCTTT. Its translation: CASSQGDRVGTEAFF.

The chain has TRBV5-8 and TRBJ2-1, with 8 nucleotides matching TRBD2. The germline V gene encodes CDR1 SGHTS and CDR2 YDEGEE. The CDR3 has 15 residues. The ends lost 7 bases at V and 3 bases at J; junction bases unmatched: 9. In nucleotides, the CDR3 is TGTGCCAGCTCCCACGGGGGGGCAGGCTACAATGAGCAGTTCTTC. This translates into CASSHGGAGYNEQFF.